These 30 T cell receptor beta chains were all obtained from the same sample, sequenced in a study of Graves' ophthalmopathy and Graves' hyperthyroidism. The study amplified TCR beta CDR3 regions using RNA transcripts. The workflow started with a first-round RT-PCR run with HTBI primers and then moved on to a second-round multiplex PCR. TCRdb re-called the multiplex PCR reads through MiXCR, storing one row per CDR3 protein. The sample yields about 740,000 distinct CDR3 sequences, around 40% seen once. The sample was peripheral blood. Source of these receptors: an adult man with Graves' ophthalmopathy.

The rearrangement links TRBV6-6 to TRBJ1-1; D remains ambiguous. CDR3 length equals 15 residues. V was clipped by 7 bases and J by 1 base, with 16 bases between them. The germline gives CDR1 MNHNY, CDR2 SVGAGI (reference sequence). The DNA for the CDR3 is TGTGCCAGCACCCAACCCCCAGCGGGGAACACTGAAGCTTTCTTT. Protein: CASTQPPAGNTEAFF.

This clonotype was counted many times. The V call is TRBV29-1, the J call TRBJ2-6; 7 positions agree with TRBD1. The germline V gene has CDR1 SQVTM and CDR2 ANQGSEA. The J segment lost 0 bases and the V segment lost 0 bases, leaving 8 bases of the junction unmatched. This CDR3 contains 18 residues. CDR3 bases: TGCAGCGTTGAAGAAACAGGGGAAATCCCCTCTGGGGCCAACGTCCTGACTTTC. It codes for CSVEETGEIPSGANVLTF.

This chain uses TRBV7-2 with TRBJ2-3, with D perhaps TRBD2 (5 bases). Germline V CDR1 and CDR2: SGHTA, FQGNSA. The CDR3 length is 15 residues. With 1 base removed from V and 1 base from J, the gap between germline ends came to 9 bases. CDR3 protein: CASSLEAARTDTQYF. The CDR3 DNA reads TGTGCCAGCAGCTTAGAAGCGGCGCGCACAGATACGCAGTATTTT.

In this sample, this clonotype turned up a few times. This chain uses TRBV25-1 with TRBJ2-2; TRBD1 matches at 7 bases. V lost 4 bases and J lost 6; bases outside the gene matches: 17. CDR1 and CDR2 from the germline V gene are MGHDK and SYGVNS. The CDR3 is made up of 18 amino acids. CDR3 coding DNA: TGTGCCAGCAGTGCTAACACCCAGGGGGTGGTGCGGTCCGGGGAGCTGTTTTTT. It yields the protein CASSANTQGVVRSGELFF.

The rearrangement links TRBV7-9 to TRBJ1-6, with 9 bases lining up with TRBD1. The CDR3 totals 12 residues. V lost 7 bases, J lost 13 bases, and 5 bases stayed unmatched. CDR1 SEHNR and CDR2 FQNEAQ come from the germline V gene (reference sequence). In DNA form, the CDR3 reads TGTGCCAGCAACCCAGGGACAGGGCCCCTCCACTTT. Its translation is CASNPGTGPLHF.

This clonotype was recorded at least ten times. The rearrangement links TRBV29-1 to TRBJ1-2, with 9 bases fitting TRBD1. The CDR3 contains 13 residues. Germline CDR1 is SQVTM and CDR2 is ANQGSEA. The V gene end was trimmed by 6 bases and the J gene end by 6 bases; junction bases not matched to a gene: 8. The CDR3 loop reads CSVAGTGLHGYTF. CDR3 sequence (DNA): TGCAGCGTCGCCGGGACAGGGCTACATGGCTACACCTTC.

This clonotype was seen many times. The V and J genes are TRBV10-3 and TRBJ2-7, with 8 bases identical to TRBD1. CDR3 size: 16 residues. CDR1 and CDR2 (germline): ENHRY, SYGVKD. The ends lost 6 bases at V and 4 bases at J; junction bases unmatched: 14. The CDR3 DNA sequence: TGTGCCATCAGCGGCGTGGGGGGACAGGTGTCATACGAGCAGTACTTC. Residues: CAISGVGGQVSYEQYF.

A few counts support this clonotype. The J gene is TRBJ2-2, the V gene TRBV7-9; TRBD1 aligns across 12 bases. The germline V gene encodes CDR1 SEHNR and CDR2 FQNEAQ (reference sequence). J lost 6 bases, V lost 5 bases, and 7 bases had no gene match. This CDR3 region has 16 residues. Written as DNA, the CDR3 is TGTGCCAGCAGCCCCCGGGACAGGGGGCGGGCCGGGGAGCTGTTTTTT. This gives the protein CASSPRDRGRAGELFF.

This clonotype was seen a few times. This chain uses TRBV7-9 with TRBJ2-3; 7 bases are shared with TRBD2. The germline CDR1 and CDR2 sequences are SEHNR and FQNEAQ (reference sequence). The CDR3 contains 17 residues. The J segment lost 1 base and the V segment lost 4 bases, leaving 11 bases of the junction unmatched. CDR3 sequence (DNA): TGTGCCAGCAGCTCTTCGGTATGGGAGGGCCGCACAGATACGCAGTATTTT. It codes for CASSSSVWEGRTDTQYF.

This clonotype appeared many times. The V call is TRBV29-1, the J call TRBJ1-1; possibly TRBD1 for D (6 bases). The CDR3 spans 12 residues. Germline loops: CDR1 SQVTM, CDR2 ANQGSEA. V lost 8 bases to trimming and J lost 2 bases, with 12 bases between them. CDR3 in amino acids: CSLLGGNTEAFF. CDR3 in DNA: TGCAGCTTATTAGGGGGTAACACTGAAGCTTTCTTT.

This clonotype came up many times. This chain joins TRBV29-1 and TRBJ1-2, with 7 nucleotides matching TRBD1. V lost 3 bases, J lost 7 bases, and 5 bases stayed unmatched. CDR3 length equals 12 residues. Germline CDR1 is SQVTM and CDR2 is ANQGSEA. CDR3 DNA: TGCAGCGTTGATGAACAGGGGTCTGGCTACACCTTC. This gives the protein CSVDEQGSGYTF.

The chain uses TRBV29-1 and TRBJ1-4; TRBD1 agrees at 7 bases. Germline V gives CDR1 SQVTM, CDR2 ANQGSEA. The CDR3 runs to 14 residues. The J segment lost 6 bases and the V segment lost 4 bases, leaving 8 bases of the junction unmatched. CDR3 sequence (DNA): TGCAGCGTTGGGCGGACAGGAGTGGATGAAAAACTGTTTTTT. This codes for CSVGRTGVDEKLFF.

Remarks on this clonotype: At one end the junction does not follow the germline gene, possibly because of a read error. The rearrangement joins TRBV29-1 to TRBJ2-7; D is undetermined. This CDR3 contains 11 residues. CDR1 and CDR2 from the germline V gene are SQVTM and ANQGSEA. CDR3 loop: CSVEETRLKFF. CDR3 sequence (DNA): TGCAGCGTTGAAGAGACCCGGTTGAAGTTCTTC.

The rearrangement joins TRBV7-9 to TRBJ2-5, with 7 nucleotides matching TRBD2. Matching the DNA end better, TRBJ2-1 makes the J call doubtful. CDR1 is SEHNR, CDR2 FQNEAQ, per germline (reference sequence). The CDR3 consists of 14 residues. CDR3 sequence reads: CASSPTVTSEQQFF. CDR3 in DNA: TGTGCCAGCAGCCCAACGGTCACTAGCGAACAGCAGTTCTTC.

This clonotype has a handful of counts. The chain has TRBV6-1 and TRBJ2-7, with D unresolved. With 5 bases removed from V and 7 bases from J, the gap between germline ends came to 15 bases. The CDR3 totals 13 residues. CDR1 and CDR2 from the germline V gene are MNHNS and SASEGT. CDR3 loop: CASSLSADGEQYF. CDR3 bases: TGTGCCAGCAGTTTGTCGGCCGACGGAGAGCAGTACTTC.

The J gene is TRBJ1-3, the V gene TRBV2, with D perhaps TRBD1 (6 bases). The CDR3 contains 16 residues. The V end was cut by 6 bases, the J end by 0 bases, with 15 bases between. CDR1 is SNHLY, CDR2 FYNNEI, per germline. For the CDR3, the DNA is TGTGCCAGCAGCGCTGGACAGCGTCCCTCTGGAAACACCATATATTTT. Amino acids: CASSAGQRPSGNTIYF. Variable domain in full (rest from reference TRBV2 and TRBJ1-3): EPEVTQTPSHQVTQMGQEVILRCVPISNHLYFYWYRQILGQKVEFLVSFYNNEISEKSEIFDDQFSVERPDGSNFTLKIRSTKLEDSAMYFCASSAGQRPSGNTIYFGEGSWLTVV.

As regards this clonotype: This may be a read error, as it is one base from a much larger clone. The chain employs TRBV10-3 and TRBJ2-5; D possibly corresponds to TRBD1 (5 bases). Trimming shortened V by 5 bases and J by 5 bases, and 18 bases separated the two germline ends. The CDR3 length is 15 residues. Germline CDR1 ENHRY, CDR2 SYGVKD. The CDR3: CAISYSPLWGETQYF. CDR3 DNA: TGTGCCATCAGTTATTCACCCTTGTGGGGCGAGACCCAGTACTTC.

This rearrangement joins TRBV29-1 to TRBJ2-7, with TRBD2 identical over 12 bases. Germline V gives CDR1 SQVTM, CDR2 ANQGSEA. Unmatched junction bases numbered 13, after V lost 6 bases and J lost 7 bases. The CDR3 length is 15 residues. This CDR3 reads CSVQAWTSGVMEQYF. As DNA, the CDR3 is TGCAGCGTCCAAGCGTGGACTAGCGGGGTTATGGAGCAGTACTTC.

This clonotype was detected ten times or more. The gene calls are TRBV12-3 or TRBV12-4 and TRBJ1-2, with TRBD1 matching 8 bases. J gave up 8 bases and V 6 bases, and 17 bases lay outside the gene matches. This CDR3 has 16 residues. Written as DNA, the CDR3 is TGTGCCAGCAGCCTCGAAGTTTCAGGGGGCAGGGGGGGCTACACCTTC. Protein: CASSLEVSGGRGGYTF.

The chain links TRBV10-3 to TRBJ2-5; TRBD2 matches at 14 bases. Trimming took 0 bases from V and 2 from J; bases not matched to a gene: 5. The germline gives CDR1 ENHRY, CDR2 SYGVKD. The CDR3 sequence is 18 residues long. CDR3 sequence (DNA): TGTGCCATCAGTGAGTCGAAAGGGACTAGCGGGAGACAAGAGACCCAGTACTTC. This gives the protein CAISESKGTSGRQETQYF.

This clonotype has a handful of counts. A read error may explain this, as a much larger clone is one base away. The chain uses TRBV25-1 and TRBJ2-7; the D call may be TRBD1 or TRBD2 (6 bases each). The CDR3 spans 13 residues. The germline V gene has CDR1 MGHDK and CDR2 SYGVNS. V lost 4 bases and J lost 6, with 13 bases in between. The DNA for the CDR3 is TGTGCCAGCAGTGCTCCGAGGGGGGCCGAGCAGTACTTC. This codes for CASSAPRGAEQYF.

This clonotype was seen repeatedly, ten times or more. J is TRBJ2-6 and V is TRBV7-9; no firm D call. The germline V and J ends were trimmed by 1 base and 2 bases, with 6 bases remaining between them. The length of the CDR3 is 15 residues. Per the germline V gene, CDR1 is SEHNR and CDR2 is FQNEAQ (reference sequence). The CDR3 DNA reads as TGTGCCAGCAGCTTAGACGGACCTGGGGCCAACGTCCTGACTTTC. It yields the protein CASSLDGPGANVLTF.

This clonotype came up many times. V usage is TRBV10-2 and J usage is TRBJ1-2; a weak D match, TRBD1 (6 bases). There are 15 residues in the CDR3. Trimming pared 7 bases from V and 0 bases from J, leaving 15 bases between. The germline V gene encodes CDR1 WSHSY and CDR2 SAAADI. Written as DNA, the CDR3 is TGCGCCAGCAAGGGGGAACTCATCTCTAACTATGGCTACACCTTC. Translating gives CASKGELISNYGYTF.

J is TRBJ1-1 and V is TRBV7-9, with TRBD1 matching 10 bases. Germline CDR1 and CDR2: SEHNR and FQNEAQ (reference sequence). Unmatched junction bases numbered 2, after V lost 0 bases and J lost 4 bases. The CDR3 extends over 15 amino acids. The CDR3: CASSLAGQGTTEAFF. The CDR3 region has the DNA TGTGCCAGCAGCTTAGCGGGACAGGGGACCACTGAAGCTTTCTTT.

In its sample, this clonotype was seen many times. V gene TRBV12-3 or TRBV12-4 combines with J gene TRBJ1-2, with a tentative D call TRBD1 (5 bases). The V end lost 4 bases, the J end lost 9 bases, and 12 bases lay between the germline ends. The CDR3 covers 12 residues. CDR3 residues: CASSSDKGRYTF. CDR3 in DNA: TGTGCCAGCAGTTCAGATAAGGGACGCTACACCTTC.

The chain links TRBV24-1 to TRBJ1-5; TRBD1 might be the D (5 bases). Deletions cut 4 bases from V and 7 bases from J, with 16 bases between. From germline, CDR1 is KGHDR and CDR2 SFDVKD. This CDR3 has 15 amino acids. For the CDR3, the DNA is TGTGCCACCAGTGACCCAGGGTCAGGTCGGCAGCCCCAGCATTTT. It is translated as CATSDPGSGRQPQHF.

As for this clonotype: A much larger clone lies one base from this, so it may be a read error. CDR3 sequence (DNA): TGCGCCGGCACCGGGACAGGGGGCTCCTACGAGCAGTACTTC. Protein sequence: CAGTGTGGSYEQYF. This chain connects TRBV5-1 to TRBJ2-7, with TRBD1 identical over 11 bases. CDR1 and CDR2 from the germline V gene are SGHRS and YFSETQ. Unmatched junction bases numbered 6, after V lost 10 bases and J lost 0 bases. The CDR3 sequence is 14 residues long. Based on the CDR3 plus reference TRBV5-1 and TRBJ2-7, the full variable domain is KAGVTQTPRYLIKTRGQQVTLSCSPISGHRSVSWYQQTPGQGLQFLFEYFSETQRNKGNFPGRFSGRQFSNSRSEMNVSTLELGDSALYLCAGTGTGGSYEQYFGPGTRLTVT.

The chain uses TRBV7-9 and TRBJ2-7, with 8 bases identical to TRBD1. The germline CDR1 and CDR2 sequences are SEHNR and FQNEAQ (reference sequence). Losses at the gene ends were 11 bases for V and 5 bases for J; bases not matched to a gene: 5. This CDR3 is built from 11 residues. The CDR3 DNA reads TGTGCCGGCGACAGGGGTAACGAGCAGTACTTC. Protein: CAGDRGNEQYF.

This clonotype was recorded a few times. The chain combines TRBV7-2 with TRBJ2-5; TRBD1 matches 8 bases. The J segment lost 4 bases and the V segment lost 2 bases, leaving 18 bases of the junction unmatched. Germline lookup yields CDR1 SGHTA and CDR2 FQGNSA. This CDR3 is 19 amino acids long. This CDR3 is CASSLTSVRTGRGLETQYF. The CDR3 nucleotides read TGTGCCAGCAGCTTAACGAGTGTGAGGACAGGGCGCGGGTTAGAGACCCAGTACTTC.

V is TRBV7-9 and J is TRBJ1-4, with TRBD1 as a possible D gene (5 bases). This CDR3 region has 16 residues. Trimming stripped 3 bases from V and 4 bases from J, with 15 bases between. From germline, CDR1 is SEHNR and CDR2 FQNEAQ (reference sequence). The DNA of the CDR3 is TGTGCCAGCAGCTTGGGCCAGGGACCGTTTAATGAAAAACTGTTTTTT. Translated, it gives CASSLGQGPFNEKLFF.